This T cell receptor (beta chain) is drawn from a study of Graves' ophthalmopathy and Graves' hyperthyroidism. RNA transcripts provided the template for amplifying TCR beta CDR3 regions. RT-PCR with HTBI primers came first, then second-round multiplex PCR. MiXCR was run by TCRdb on the multiplex PCR reads, yielding one entry per CDR3 protein. The sample lists over a million distinct CDR3 sequences, about 40% occurring once. This clonotype was counted many times. Its antigen is as yet unknown. V shed 4 bases and J shed 0 bases, with 9 bases lying between them. The CDR3 extends over 15 amino acids. Germline V gene data show CDR1 as LNHNV and CDR2 as YYDKDF (reference sequence). Study findings and constraints: Ophthalmopathy could be told apart from stable hyperthyroidism by a 13-signature model (about 88% sensitivity, 80% to 84% specificity). Most clonotypes expanded in thyroid above 0.001 frequency were present in blood too.

The evidence that diagnosis relied on was clinical symptoms, serum thyroxine, TRAb, thyroid ultrasound and orbital computed tomography. The clonotype was recovered from an adult man with Graves' hyperthyroidism. The rearrangement joins TRBV15 to TRBJ2-2; D uncertain. Source material: peripheral blood or thyroid tissue (not recorded which). CDR3 coding DNA: TGTGCCACCAGCACTAGTAGATCGAACACCGGGGAGCTGTTTTTT. It is translated as CATSTSRSNTGELFF.